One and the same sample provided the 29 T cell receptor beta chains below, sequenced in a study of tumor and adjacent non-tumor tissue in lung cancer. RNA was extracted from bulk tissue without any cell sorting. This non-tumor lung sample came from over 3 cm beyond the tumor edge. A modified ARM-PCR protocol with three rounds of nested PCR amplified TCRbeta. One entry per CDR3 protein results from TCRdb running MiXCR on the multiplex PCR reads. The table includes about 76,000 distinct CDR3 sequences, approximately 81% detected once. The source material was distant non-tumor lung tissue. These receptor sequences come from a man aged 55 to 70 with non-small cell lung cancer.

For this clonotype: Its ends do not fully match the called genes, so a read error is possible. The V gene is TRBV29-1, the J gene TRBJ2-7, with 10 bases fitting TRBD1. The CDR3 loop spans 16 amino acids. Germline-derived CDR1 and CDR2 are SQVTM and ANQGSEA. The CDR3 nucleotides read TGCAGCGTTCAAATCCGGACAGGGGGAGAAGAAGACGAGCAGTATTTC. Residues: CSVQIRTGGEEDEQYF.

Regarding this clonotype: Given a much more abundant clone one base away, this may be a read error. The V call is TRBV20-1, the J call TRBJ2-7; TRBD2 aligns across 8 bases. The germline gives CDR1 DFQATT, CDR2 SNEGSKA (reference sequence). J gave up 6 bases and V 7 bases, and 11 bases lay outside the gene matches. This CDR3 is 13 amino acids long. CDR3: CSVRIAGTAEQYF. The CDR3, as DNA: TGCAGTGTTAGGATAGCGGGAACGGCCGAGCAGTACTTC.

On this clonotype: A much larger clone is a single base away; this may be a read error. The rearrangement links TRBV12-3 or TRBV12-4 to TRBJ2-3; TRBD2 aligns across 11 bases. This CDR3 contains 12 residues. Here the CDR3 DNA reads TGTACCACAAGGACTAGCGGGGATACGCAGTATTTT. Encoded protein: CTTRTSGDTQYF.

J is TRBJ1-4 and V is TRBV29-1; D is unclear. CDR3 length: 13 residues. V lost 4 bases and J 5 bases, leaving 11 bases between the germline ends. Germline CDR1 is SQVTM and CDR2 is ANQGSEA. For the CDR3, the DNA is TGCAGCGTTGGGGTCGGTAAGAATGAAAAACTGTTTTTT. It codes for CSVGVGKNEKLFF.

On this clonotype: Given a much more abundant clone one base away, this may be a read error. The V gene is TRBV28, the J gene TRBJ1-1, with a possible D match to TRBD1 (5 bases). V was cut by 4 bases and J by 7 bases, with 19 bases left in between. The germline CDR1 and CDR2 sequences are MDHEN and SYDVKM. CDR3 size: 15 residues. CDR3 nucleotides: TGTGCCAGCAGTTCCCGGGACCTCCCTGGCATTGAAGCTTTCTTT. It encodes CASSSRDLPGIEAFF.

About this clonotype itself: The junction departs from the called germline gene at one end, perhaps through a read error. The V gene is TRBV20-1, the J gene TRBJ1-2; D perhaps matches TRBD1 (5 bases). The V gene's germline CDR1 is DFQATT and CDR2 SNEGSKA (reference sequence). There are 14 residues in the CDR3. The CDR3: CSARGGTSIYGYTF. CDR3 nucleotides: TGTAGTGCTAGAGGCGGGACTTCTATCTATGGCTACACCTTC.

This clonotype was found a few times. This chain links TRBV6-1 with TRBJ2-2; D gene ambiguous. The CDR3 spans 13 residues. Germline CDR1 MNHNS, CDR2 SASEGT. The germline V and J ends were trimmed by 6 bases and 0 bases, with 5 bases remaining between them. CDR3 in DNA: TGTGCCAGCAGGAACCCGAACACCGGGGAGCTGTTTTTT. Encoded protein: CASRNPNTGELFF.

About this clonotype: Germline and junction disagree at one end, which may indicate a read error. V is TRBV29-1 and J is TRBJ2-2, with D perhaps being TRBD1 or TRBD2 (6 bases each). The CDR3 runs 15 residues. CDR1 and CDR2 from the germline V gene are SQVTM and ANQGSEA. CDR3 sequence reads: CSIEKGDSVTGELFF. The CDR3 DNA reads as TGCAGCATAGAAAAGGGGGACTCGGTCACCGGGGAGCTATTTTTT.

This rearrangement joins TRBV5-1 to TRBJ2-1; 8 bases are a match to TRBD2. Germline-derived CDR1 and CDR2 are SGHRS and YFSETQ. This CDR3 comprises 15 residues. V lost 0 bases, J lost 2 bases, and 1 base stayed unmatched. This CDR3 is CASSLVGRAYNEQFF. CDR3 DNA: TGCGCCAGCAGCTTGGTCGGGAGGGCCTACAATGAGCAGTTCTTC.

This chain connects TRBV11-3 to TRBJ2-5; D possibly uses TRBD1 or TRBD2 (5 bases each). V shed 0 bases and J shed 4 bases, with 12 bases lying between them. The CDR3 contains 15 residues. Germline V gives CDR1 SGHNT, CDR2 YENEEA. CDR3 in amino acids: CASSLEYAGRETQYF. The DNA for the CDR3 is TGTGCCAGCAGCTTAGAATATGCAGGGAGAGAGACCCAGTACTTC.

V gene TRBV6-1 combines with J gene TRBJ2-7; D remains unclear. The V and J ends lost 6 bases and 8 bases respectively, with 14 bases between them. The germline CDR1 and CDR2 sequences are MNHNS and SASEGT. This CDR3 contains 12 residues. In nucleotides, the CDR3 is TGTGCCAGCAGAGACACTCCGAAGAAGCAGTACTTC. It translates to CASRDTPKKQYF.

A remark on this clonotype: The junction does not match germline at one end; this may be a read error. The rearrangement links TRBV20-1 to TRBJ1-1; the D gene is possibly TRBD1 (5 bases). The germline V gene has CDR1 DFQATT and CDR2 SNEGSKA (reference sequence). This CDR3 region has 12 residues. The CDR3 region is CSSGRLNTEAFF. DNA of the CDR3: TGCAGTTCGGGACGTCTGAACACTGAAGCTTTCTTC.

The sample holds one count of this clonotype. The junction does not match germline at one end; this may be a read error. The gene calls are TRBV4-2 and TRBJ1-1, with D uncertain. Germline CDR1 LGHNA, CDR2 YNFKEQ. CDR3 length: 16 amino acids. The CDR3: CARSQVGPLENTEGFF. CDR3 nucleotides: TGTGCCAGGAGCCAAGTCGGACCGCTTGAGAACACTGAAGGTTTCTTT.

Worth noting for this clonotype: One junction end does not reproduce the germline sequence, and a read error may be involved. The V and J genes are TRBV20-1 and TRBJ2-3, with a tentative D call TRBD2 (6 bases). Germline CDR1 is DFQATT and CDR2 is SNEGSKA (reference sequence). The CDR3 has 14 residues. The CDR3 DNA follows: TGCAGTGATAGCGGTGGGAGGAAGACAGATACGCATTATTTT. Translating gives CSDSGGRKTDTHYF.

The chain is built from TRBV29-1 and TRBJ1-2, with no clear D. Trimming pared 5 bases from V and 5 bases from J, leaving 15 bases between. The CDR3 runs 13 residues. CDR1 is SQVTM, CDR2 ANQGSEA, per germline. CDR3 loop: CSVRTDAGYGYTF. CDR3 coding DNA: TGCAGCGTTCGGACCGATGCAGGTTATGGCTACACCTTC.

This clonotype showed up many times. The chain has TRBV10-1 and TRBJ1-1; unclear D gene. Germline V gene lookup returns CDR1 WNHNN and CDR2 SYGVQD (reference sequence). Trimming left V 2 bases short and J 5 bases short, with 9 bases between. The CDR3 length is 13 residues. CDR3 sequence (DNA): TGCGCCAGCAGTGAGGGCCGAGGGACTGAAGCTTTCTTT. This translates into CASSEGRGTEAFF.

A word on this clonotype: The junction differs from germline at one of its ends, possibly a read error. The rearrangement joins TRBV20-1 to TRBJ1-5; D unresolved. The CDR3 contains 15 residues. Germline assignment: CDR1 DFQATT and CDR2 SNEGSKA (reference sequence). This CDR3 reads CSARGSGHSNQSQHF. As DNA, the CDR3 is TGCAGTGCTAGGGGGTCCGGTCATAGCAATCAGTCCCAACATTTT.

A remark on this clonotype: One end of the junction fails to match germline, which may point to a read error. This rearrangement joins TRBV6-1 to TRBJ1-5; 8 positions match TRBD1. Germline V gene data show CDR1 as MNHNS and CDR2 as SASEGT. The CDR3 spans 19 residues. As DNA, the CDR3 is TGTGCCTGCAGTGCCTTCGGGCTCGACAGGGGTGGGTTGGGTCAGCCCCAGCATTTT. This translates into CACSAFGLDRGGLGQPQHF.

This chain's CDR3 is CASIASGRGADTQYF. DNA for the CDR3: TGTGCCAGCATAGCTAGCGGGAGGGGGGCAGATACGCAGTATTTT. The chain has TRBV7-8 and TRBJ2-3; TRBD2 aligns across 12 bases. Germline CDR1 is SGHVS and CDR2 is FQNEAQ. J was trimmed by 4 bases and V by 7 bases; bases with no gene match: 6. This CDR3 region has 15 residues. Filled out from reference TRBV7-8 and TRBJ2-3, the complete variable domain reads GAGVSQSPRYKVAKRGQDVALRCDPISGHVSLFWYQQALGQGPEFLTYFQNEAQLDKSGLPSDRFFAERPEGSVSTLKIQRTQQEDSAVYLCASIASGRGADTQYFGPGTRLTVL.

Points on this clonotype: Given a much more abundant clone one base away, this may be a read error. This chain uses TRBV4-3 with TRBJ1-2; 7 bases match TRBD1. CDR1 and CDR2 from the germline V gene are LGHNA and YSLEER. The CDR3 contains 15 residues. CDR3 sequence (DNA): TGCGCCAGCGGCCAAGATTATATAGGGGGCCTTGGCTACACCTTC. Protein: CASGQDYIGGLGYTF.

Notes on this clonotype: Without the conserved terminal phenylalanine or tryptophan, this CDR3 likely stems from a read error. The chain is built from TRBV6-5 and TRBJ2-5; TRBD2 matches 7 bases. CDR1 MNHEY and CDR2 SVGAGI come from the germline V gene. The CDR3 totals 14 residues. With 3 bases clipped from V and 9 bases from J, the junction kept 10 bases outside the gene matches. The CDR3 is CASSYTVTAGAQYL. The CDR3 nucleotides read TGTGCCAGCAGTTATACCGTCACCGCGGGGGCCCAGTACTTA.

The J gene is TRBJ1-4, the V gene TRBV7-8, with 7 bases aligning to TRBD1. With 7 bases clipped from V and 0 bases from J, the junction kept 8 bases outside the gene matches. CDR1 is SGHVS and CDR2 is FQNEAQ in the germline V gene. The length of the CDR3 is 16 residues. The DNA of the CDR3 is TGTGCCAGCATGAGGGACAGCTTGGCAACTAATGAAAAACTGTTTTTT. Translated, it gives CASMRDSLATNEKLFF. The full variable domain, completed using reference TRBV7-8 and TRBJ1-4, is GAGVSQSPRYKVAKRGQDVALRCDPISGHVSLFWYQQALGQGPEFLTYFQNEAQLDKSGLPSDRFFAERPEGSVSTLKIQRTQQEDSAVYLCASMRDSLATNEKLFFGSGTQLSVL.

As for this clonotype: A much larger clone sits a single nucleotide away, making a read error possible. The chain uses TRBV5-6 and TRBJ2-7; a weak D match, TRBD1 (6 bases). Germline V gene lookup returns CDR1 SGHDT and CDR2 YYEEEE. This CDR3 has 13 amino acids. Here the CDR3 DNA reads TGTGCCAGCAGCATACAGGGTATCTACAAGCAGTACTTC. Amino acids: CASSIQGIYKQYF.

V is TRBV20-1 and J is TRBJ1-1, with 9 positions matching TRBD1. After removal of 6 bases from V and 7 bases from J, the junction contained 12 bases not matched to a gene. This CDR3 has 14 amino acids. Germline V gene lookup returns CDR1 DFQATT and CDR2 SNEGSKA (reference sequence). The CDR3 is CSALGGQGGNEAFF. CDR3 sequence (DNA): TGCAGTGCCCTTGGGGGACAGGGAGGGAATGAAGCTTTCTTT.

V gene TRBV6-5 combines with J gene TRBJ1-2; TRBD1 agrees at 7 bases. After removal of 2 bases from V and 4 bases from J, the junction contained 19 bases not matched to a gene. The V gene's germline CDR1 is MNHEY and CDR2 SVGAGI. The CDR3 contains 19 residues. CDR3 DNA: TGTGCCAGCAGTTACACGTACCGCTTTCTGGGACAGAATCCCTATGGCTACACCTTC. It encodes CASSYTYRFLGQNPYGYTF.

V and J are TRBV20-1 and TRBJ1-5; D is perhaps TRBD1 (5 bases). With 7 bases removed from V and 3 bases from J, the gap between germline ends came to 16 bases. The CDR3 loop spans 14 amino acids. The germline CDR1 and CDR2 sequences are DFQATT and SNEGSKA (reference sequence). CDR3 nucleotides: TGCAGTGTCAGCCCCGGGGCTGACAATCAGCCCCAGCATTTT. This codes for CSVSPGADNQPQHF.

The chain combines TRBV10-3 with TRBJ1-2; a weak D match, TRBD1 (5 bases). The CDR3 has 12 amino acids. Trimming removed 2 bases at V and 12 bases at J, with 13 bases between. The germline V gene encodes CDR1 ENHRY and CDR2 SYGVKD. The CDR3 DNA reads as TGTGCCATCAGTGAGACACAGGTATTGAACACCTTC. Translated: CAISETQVLNTF.

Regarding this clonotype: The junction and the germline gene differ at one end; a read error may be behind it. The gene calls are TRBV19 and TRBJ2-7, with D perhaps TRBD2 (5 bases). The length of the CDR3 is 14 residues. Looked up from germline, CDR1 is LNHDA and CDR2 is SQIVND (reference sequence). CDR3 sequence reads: CASSIGGGSDEQYF. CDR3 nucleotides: TGTGCCAGTAGTATTGGTGGAGGTAGTGACGAGCAATACTTC.

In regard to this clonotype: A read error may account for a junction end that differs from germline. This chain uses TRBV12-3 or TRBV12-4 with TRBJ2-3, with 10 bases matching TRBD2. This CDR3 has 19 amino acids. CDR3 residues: CTSSSLTSGDFASTDTQYF. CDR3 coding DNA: TGTACCAGCAGTTCCCTCACTAGCGGGGACTTTGCTAGCACAGATACGCAGTATTTT.